This entry lists 27 T cell receptor beta chains sequenced from one sample in a study of TIL therapy for anti-PD-1-resistant metastatic lung cancer. As to time point: pre-treatment sample, taken before nivolumab and TIL therapy. This was the immunoSEQ v3 assay. Sequencing was performed with immunoSEQ multiplex PCR; in TCRdb, only in-frame clones are kept and a portion is missing. Here the sample spans about 60,000 clones, about 69% being singletons. Sample: blood, taken at baseline. The receptors were gathered from a person aged 25-80 years with non-small cell lung cancer.

The V call is TRBV10-3, the J call TRBJ2-5; possible D gene TRBD1, 6 bases. The V gene's germline CDR1 is ENHRY and CDR2 SYGVKD. V lost 1 base to trimming and J lost 5 bases, with 14 bases between them. The CDR3 covers 15 residues. This chain's CDR3 is CAISELAGVRETQYF. The CDR3 DNA follows: TGTGCCATCAGTGAGTTGGCAGGGGTCCGGGAGACCCAGTACTTC.

The V gene is TRBV6-1, the J gene TRBJ2-1; TRBD2 matches at 11 bases. CDR3 length: 15 residues. V shed 3 bases, J shed 8 bases, and the junction held 6 bases outside the gene matches. Germline V gives CDR1 MNHNS, CDR2 SASEGT. Written as DNA, the CDR3 is TGTGCCAGCAGTGAGGAAGTAGCGGGAGGGCATGAGCAGTTCTTC. It translates to CASSEEVAGGHEQFF.

The V and J genes are TRBV18 and TRBJ2-1; 9 bases are a match to TRBD2. The CDR3 covers 17 residues. Germline V gene sequence: CDR1 KGHSH, CDR2 LQKENI. V shed 3 bases, J shed 0 bases, and the junction held 6 bases outside the gene matches. CDR3 loop: CASSPIAGVLSYNEQFF. CDR3 DNA: TGTGCCAGCTCACCTATAGCGGGGGTCCTCTCCTACAATGAGCAGTTCTTC.

The chain recombines TRBV6-5 with TRBJ1-1; TRBD1 might be the D (6 bases). This CDR3 comprises 15 residues. Germline V gives CDR1 MNHEY, CDR2 SVGAGI. Trimming took 5 bases from V and 5 from J, leaving 18 bases between them. The CDR3 here is CASSPPTQGGTEAFF. Here the CDR3 DNA reads TGTGCCAGCAGTCCCCCAACACAGGGAGGTACTGAAGCTTTCTTT.

The chain combines TRBV5-4 with TRBJ2-5, with D maybe TRBD1 (6 bases). V was shortened by 5 bases and J by 5 bases, with 13 bases between the two germline ends. The germline V gene encodes CDR1 SGHNT and CDR2 YYREEE (reference sequence). The length of the CDR3 is 13 residues. The CDR3 reads CASSNGQTETQYF. CDR3 nucleotides: TGTGCCAGCAGTAACGGACAGACCGAGACCCAGTACTTC.

This clone was picked up a small number of times. The V gene is TRBV27, the J gene TRBJ2-7; 7 bases align to TRBD1. Germline CDR1 reads MNHEY; CDR2 reads SMNVEV (reference sequence). The CDR3 consists of 14 residues. J was trimmed by 5 bases and V by 0 bases; bases with no gene match: 4. The CDR3 region has the DNA TGTGCCAGCAGTTTATCGAAGGGGGCCCACGAGCAGTACTTC. It specifies CASSLSKGAHEQYF.

The chain has TRBV2 and TRBJ1-4; tentatively, D is TRBD1 (5 bases). In germline, CDR1 is SNHLY, CDR2 FYNNEI. There are 16 residues in the CDR3. V lost 8 bases and J 4 bases, leaving 20 bases between the germline ends. CDR3 nucleotide sequence: TGTGCCAGCCGTTGGTTCTGGGGGGGAGGTAATGAAAAACTGTTTTTT. This codes for CASRWFWGGGNEKLFF.

V is TRBV7-9 and J is TRBJ2-2; D perhaps matches TRBD1 (5 bases). CDR1 and CDR2 (germline): SEHNR, FQNEAQ (reference sequence). Trimming took off 1 base at V and 5 bases at J, with 17 bases between the two ends. This CDR3 is 17 amino acids long. CDR3: CASSLDGQGFRTGELFF. Here the CDR3 DNA reads TGTGCCAGCAGCTTAGACGGCCAGGGATTTAGGACCGGGGAGCTGTTTTTT.

This clone is a singleton in its sample. This sequence joins TRBV4-2 and TRBJ2-1; 9 nucleotides agree with TRBD2. Germline CDR1 is LGHNA and CDR2 is YNFKEQ. There are 17 residues in the CDR3. V gave up 3 bases and J gave up 0 bases; unmatched junction bases: 6. CDR3 residues: CASSHAPGLASYNEQFF. In DNA form, the CDR3 reads TGTGCCAGCAGCCACGCCCCGGGACTAGCCTCCTACAATGAGCAGTTCTTC.

The chain has TRBV11-2 and TRBJ1-2, with 9 bases identical to TRBD1. Trimming cost V 6 bases and J 7 bases; bases outside gene matches: 9. The germline CDR1 and CDR2 sequences are SGHAT and FQNNGV. The CDR3 loop spans 14 amino acids. In nucleotides, the CDR3 is TGTGCCAGCAGTTTTTCAACAGGGGGCTTTGGCTACACCTTC. Protein product: CASSFSTGGFGYTF.

The chain links TRBV30 to TRBJ1-3, with D hard to call. V lost 2 bases and J lost 4, with 6 bases in between. Germline CDR1 reads GTSNPN; CDR2 reads SVGIG (reference sequence). The CDR3 loop spans 12 amino acids. For the CDR3, the DNA is TGTGCCTGGAGTACAGAAGGAAACACCATATATTTT. Translating gives CAWSTEGNTIYF.

The chain joins TRBV5-6 to TRBJ2-5; D ambiguous. CDR1 and CDR2 from the germline V gene are SGHDT and YYEEEE. The CDR3 spans 13 residues. V shed 4 bases and J shed 4 bases, with 11 bases lying between them. The CDR3 nucleotides are TGTGCCAGCAGCCGCGGTAGGGTAGAGACCCAGTACTTC. It yields the protein CASSRGRVETQYF. The whole variable domain, remainder taken from reference TRBV5-6 and TRBJ2-5, is DAGVTQSPTHLIKTRGQQVTLRCSPKSGHDTVSWYQQALGQGPQFIFQYYEEEERQRGNFPDRFSGHQFPNYSSELNVNALLLGDSALYLCASSRGRVETQYFGPGTRLLVL.

This clone was counted once. CDR3 in amino acids: CASSPQVGGILYNEQFF. The CDR3 coding sequence is TGTGCCAGCTCACCACAAGTTGGCGGGATACTTTACAATGAGCAGTTCTTC. The V gene is TRBV18, the J gene TRBJ2-1; tentatively, D is TRBD2 (6 bases). V lost 1 base, J lost 4 bases, and 17 bases lay in between. Per the germline V gene, CDR1 is KGHSH and CDR2 is LQKENI. The CDR3 covers 17 residues.

Of note for this clone: A far more abundant clone sits one base away, making this likely a read error. The CDR3 coding sequence is TGTGCTTGTGGTCCCCGAGCGGGAGCCTACAATGAGCAGTTCTTC. This codes for CACGPRAGAYNEQFF. This chain connects TRBV12-5 to TRBJ2-1; 8 nucleotides align to TRBD2. CDR3 length equals 15 residues. Germline V lookup: CDR1 LGHNT, CDR2 FRNRAP.

In this sample, this clone turned up a few times. The genes are TRBV5-1 and TRBJ1-1; TRBD1 is a possible D gene (5 bases). The CDR3 consists of 15 residues. Germline-derived CDR1 and CDR2 are SGHRS and YFSETQ. Trimming removed 7 bases from V and 4 bases from J, with 20 bases in between. CDR3 coding DNA: TGCGCCAGCTCAGAGGGACTAGGAGACCTCACTGAAGCTTTCTTT. Translating gives CASSEGLGDLTEAFF. The full variable domain, its missing parts supplied by reference TRBV5-1 and TRBJ1-1, is KAGVTQTPRYLIKTRGQQVTLSCSPISGHRSVSWYQQTPGQGLQFLFEYFSETQRNKGNFPGRFSGRQFSNSRSEMNVSTLELGDSALYLCASSEGLGDLTEAFFGQGTRLTVV.

This clone was observed a few times. The rearrangement links TRBV29-1 to TRBJ1-2; TRBD1 matches at 10 bases. The CDR3 length is 14 residues. CDR1 and CDR2 from the germline V gene are SQVTM and ANQGSEA. The V segment lost 7 bases and the J segment 4 bases; nucleotides outside the gene matches: 9. CDR3 residues: CSAASGQGGYGYTF. The CDR3 DNA sequence: TGCAGCGCCGCCTCTGGACAGGGGGGCTATGGCTACACCTTC. Using reference TRBV29-1 and TRBJ1-2 for the parts outside the CDR3, the full variable domain is SAVISQKPSRDICQRGTSLTIQCQVDSQVTMMFWYRQQPGQSLTLIATANQGSEATYESGFVIDKFPISRPNLTFSTLTVSNMSPEDSSIYLCSAASGQGGYGYTFGSGTRLTVV.

The chain couples TRBV7-9 to TRBJ2-1; TRBD1 agrees at 11 bases. V gave up 2 bases and J gave up 6 bases; unmatched junction bases: 6. This CDR3 contains 16 residues. CDR1 SEHNR and CDR2 FQNEAQ come from the germline V gene (reference sequence). CDR3 coding DNA: TGTGCCAGCAGCTTACTTACTGGGACAGGGGGCAATGAGCAGTTCTTC. Its protein product is CASSLLTGTGGNEQFF.

J is TRBJ2-2 and V is TRBV7-6, with D perhaps matching TRBD2 (6 bases). In germline, CDR1 is SGHVS, CDR2 FNYEAQ. Trimming removed 5 bases at V and 3 bases at J, with 7 bases between. The CDR3 totals 13 residues. The CDR3 sequence: CASSAGHTGELFF. The CDR3 DNA reads as TGTGCCAGCAGCGCGGGACACACCGGGGAGCTGTTTTTT.

This clone was counted between two and nine times. The junction departs from germline at one end; a sequencing error may be responsible. The chain employs TRBV6-5 and TRBJ2-5; weak D call: TRBD1 (5 bases). The CDR3 extends over 15 amino acids. CDR1 and CDR2 from the germline V gene are MNHEY and SVGAGI. The CDR3 loop is CASSYSVDSWETQYF. The CDR3 nucleotides read TGTGCCAGCAGCTACTCGGTCGACAGTTGGGAGACCCAGTACTTC.

The chain has TRBV9 and TRBJ1-2, with 9 bases lining up with TRBD1. Germline lookup yields CDR1 SGDLS and CDR2 YYNGEE. The CDR3 has 16 residues. Germline trimming cut 3 bases from V and 8 bases from J; bases unmatched to any gene: 14. CDR3 DNA: TGTGCCAGCAGCGGCACGCCGGGACAGGGAGATGGCGGCTACACCTTC. Its translation is CASSGTPGQGDGGYTF. Combining the CDR3 with reference TRBV9 and TRBJ1-2 gives the whole variable domain DSGVTQTPKHLITATGQRVTLRCSPRSGDLSVYWYQQSLDQGLQFLIQYYNGEERAKGNILERFSAQQFPDLHSELNLSSLELGDSALYFCASSGTPGQGDGGYTFGSGTRLTVV.

This chain joins TRBV29-1 and TRBJ2-3, with D unresolved. CDR3 length: 13 residues. V shed 8 bases and J shed 1 base, with 13 bases lying between them. Germline CDR1 SQVTM, CDR2 ANQGSEA. The DNA of the CDR3 is TGCAGCTTACGGCAGCGCGGCACAGATACGCAGTATTTT. Protein: CSLRQRGTDTQYF.

This clone has only a few counts. The chain links TRBV2 to TRBJ2-5; D possibly corresponds to TRBD1 (6 bases). Deletions cut 1 base from V and 7 bases from J, with 10 bases between. Per the germline V gene, CDR1 is SNHLY and CDR2 is FYNNEI. The CDR3 length is 13 residues. The CDR3 bases are TGTGCCAGCAGTGAAGTACAGGGATGGACCCAGTACTTC. Protein sequence: CASSEVQGWTQYF.

The chain recombines TRBV7-8 with TRBJ2-5, with 7 nucleotides matching TRBD2. The CDR3 runs to 16 residues. The V segment lost 3 bases and the J segment 5 bases; nucleotides outside the gene matches: 12. Germline V gene data show CDR1 as SGHVS and CDR2 as FQNEAQ. This CDR3 reads CASSLLTGLTIETQYF. CDR3 in DNA: TGTGCCAGCAGCTTGCTAACGGGACTAACCATCGAGACCCAGTACTTC.

The chain uses TRBV6-1 and TRBJ2-5; D not resolved. V was trimmed by 7 bases and J by 5 bases, leaving 17 bases between them. CDR1 and CDR2 (germline): MNHNS, SASEGT. CDR3 length: 14 residues. The DNA for the CDR3 is TGTGCCAGCACTGTCCCCCTAAGTCCCGAGACCCAGTACTTC. Translating it yields CASTVPLSPETQYF.

The rearrangement uses TRBV18 and TRBJ2-5; D is perhaps TRBD1 (5 bases). Germline V gene sequence: CDR1 KGHSH, CDR2 LQKENI. The CDR3 is made up of 15 amino acids. V lost 0 bases to trimming and J lost 4 bases, with 12 bases between them. CDR3: CASSPPQGDRETQYF. CDR3 bases: TGTGCCAGCTCACCACCGCAAGGGGATCGAGAGACCCAGTACTTC.

The chain links TRBV5-1 to TRBJ2-5; D assignment may be TRBD1 or TRBD2 (5 bases each). CDR3 length equals 13 residues. Germline V CDR1 and CDR2: SGHRS, YFSETQ. V was trimmed by 1 base and J by 5 bases, leaving 9 bases between them. CDR3 DNA sequence: TGCGCCAGCAGCTTGACGGGACGGGAGACCCAGTACTTC. The encoded protein is CASSLTGRETQYF.

The V gene is TRBV23-1, the J gene TRBJ2-7, with D tentatively TRBD1 or TRBD2 (5 bases each). TRBV23-1 is placed among ORFs of uncertain function. V shed 6 bases and J shed 3 bases, with 30 bases lying between them. The CDR3 consists of 19 residues. The CDR3 DNA follows: TGCGCCAGCAGCAATGGGACGGAACCTGCCCCTACGAAGCACTACGAGCAGTACTTC. It codes for CASSNGTEPAPTKHYEQYF.